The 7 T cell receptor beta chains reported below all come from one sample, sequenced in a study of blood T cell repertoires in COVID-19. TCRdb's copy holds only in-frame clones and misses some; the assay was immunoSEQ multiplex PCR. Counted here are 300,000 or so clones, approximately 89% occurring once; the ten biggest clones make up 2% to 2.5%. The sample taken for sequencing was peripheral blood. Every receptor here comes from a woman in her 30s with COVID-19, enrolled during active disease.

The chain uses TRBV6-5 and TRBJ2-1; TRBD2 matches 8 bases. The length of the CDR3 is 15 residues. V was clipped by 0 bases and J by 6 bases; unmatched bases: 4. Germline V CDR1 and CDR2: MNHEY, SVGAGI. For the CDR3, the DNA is TGTGCCAGCAGTTACTCACGGGAGGGCCTCAATGAGCAGTTCTTC. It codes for CASSYSREGLNEQFF.

CDR3 loop: CASSFLSGRGETQYF. CDR3 nucleotide sequence: TGTGCCAGCAGTTTCCTTAGCGGGAGGGGGGAGACCCAGTACTTC. This chain joins TRBV2 and TRBJ2-5; 11 bases map to TRBD2. The CDR3 is made up of 15 amino acids. Trimming cost V 5 bases and J 5 bases; bases outside gene matches: 7. In germline, CDR1 is SNHLY, CDR2 FYNNEI.

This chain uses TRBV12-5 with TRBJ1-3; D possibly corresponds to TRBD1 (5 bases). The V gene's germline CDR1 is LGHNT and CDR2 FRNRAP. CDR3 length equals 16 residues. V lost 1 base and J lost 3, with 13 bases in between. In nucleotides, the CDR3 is TGTGCTAGTGGTTTGGGACTTCAGGGTTTTGGAAACACCATATATTTT. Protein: CASGLGLQGFGNTIYF.

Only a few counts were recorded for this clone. As DNA, the CDR3 is TGTGCCAGCAGTTACCCAGGGACAGGGAGGGAAGCTTTCTTT. As protein: CASSYPGTGREAFF. The rearrangement joins TRBV28 to TRBJ1-1, with TRBD1 matching 9 bases. The CDR3 sequence is 14 residues long. J lost 8 bases, V lost 4 bases, and 8 bases had no gene match. Germline CDR1 reads MDHEN; CDR2 reads SYDVKM.

The CDR3 sequence is CASSSGLSTEAFF. For the CDR3, the DNA is TGCGCCAGCAGCTCGGGACTGTCCACTGAAGCTTTCTTT. V is TRBV5-1 and J is TRBJ1-1, with a possible D match to TRBD1 (5 bases). CDR1 and CDR2 from the germline V gene are SGHRS and YFSETQ. Trimming took 3 bases from V and 4 from J, leaving 10 bases between them. This CDR3 region has 13 residues. Looking up the rest from reference TRBV5-1 and TRBJ1-1 gives the full variable domain: KAGVTQTPRYLIKTRGQQVTLSCSPISGHRSVSWYQQTPGQGLQFLFEYFSETQRNKGNFPGRFSGRQFSNSRSEMNVSTLELGDSALYLCASSSGLSTEAFFGQGTRLTVV.

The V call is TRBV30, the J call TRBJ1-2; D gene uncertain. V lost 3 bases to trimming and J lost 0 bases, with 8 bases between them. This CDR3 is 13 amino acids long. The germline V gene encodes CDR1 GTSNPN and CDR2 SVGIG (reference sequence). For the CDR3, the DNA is TGTGCCTGGAGGGCCGATTCTAACTATGGCTACACCTTC. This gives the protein CAWRADSNYGYTF.

The CDR3 region is CASTLGGKSSYNEQFF. The DNA for the CDR3 is TGTGCCAGCACCCTGGGAGGGAAGAGCTCCTACAATGAGCAGTTCTTC. The chain couples TRBV7-2 to TRBJ2-1, with 7 bases identical to TRBD2. The CDR3 runs 16 residues. CDR1 and CDR2 (germline): SGHTA, FQGNSA. V lost 7 bases and J lost 0; bases outside the gene matches: 9. The full variable domain, in which reference TRBV7-2 and TRBJ2-1 provide the parts outside the CDR3, is GAGVSQSPSNKVTEKGKDVELRCDPISGHTALYWYRQSLGQGLEFLIYFQGNSAPDKSGLPSDRFSAERTGGSVSTLTIQRTQQEDSAVYLCASTLGGKSSYNEQFFGPGTRLTVL.